The rows below give T cell receptor beta chains drawn from one sample of a study of breast tumors, draining lymph nodes, adjacent tissues. TCRdb passed the multiplex PCR reads through MiXCR, listing each CDR3 protein once. The repertoire consists of 17,000 or so distinct CDR3 sequences, with about 64% occurring once and the leading ten covering approximately 21%. The sample was tumor-adjacent breast tissue. These receptors were collected from a female donor with breast cancer. Some clones in this sample may be carry-over from other donors' samples. CDR3s include the opening cysteine and the closing phenylalanine or tryptophan. The D gene is left open where the match is weak. A row's size may be missing; if present it is once, few, many or a size class.

clone_size	v_call	j_call	d_call	cdr3_aa	cdr3_nt
.	TRBV30	TRBJ2-1	.	CAWTPVSSYNEQFF	TGTGCCTGGACTCCTGTGAGCTCCTACAATGAGCAGTTCTTC
.	TRBV5-4	TRBJ1-5	TRBD1	CASSWEGQGLQPQHF	TGTGCCAGCAGCTGGGAGGGACAGGGACTTCAGCCCCAGCATTTT
.	TRBV15	TRBJ1-5	.	CATSWSRGANQPQHF	TGTGCCACCAGCTGGAGCCGCGGGGCGAATCAGCCCCAGCATTTT
.	TRBV24-1	TRBJ2-3	.	CATSDLTGDGDTQYF	TGTGCCACCAGTGATTTGACCGGAGACGGGGATACGCAGTATTTT
large	TRBV11-2	TRBJ1-5	.	CASSSQGSNQPQHF	TGTGCCAGCAGCTCTCAGGGTAGCAATCAGCCCCAGCATTTT
.	TRBV19	TRBJ2-7	TRBD2	CASSIGSGITYEQYF	TGTGCCAGTAGCATCGGTAGCGGGATTACCTACGAGCAGTACTTC
.	TRBV6-1	TRBJ1-2	.	CASSELGGGYTF	TGTGCCAGCAGTGAATTGGGGGGCGGCTACACCTTC
many	TRBV2	TRBJ2-3	.	CASSDHLNTQYF	TGTGCCAGCAGTGACCATCTAAATACGCAGTATTTT
.	TRBV29-1	TRBJ2-7	.	CSVIGEGAASSYEQYF	TGCAGCGTCATAGGGGAGGGGGCAGCCTCTTCCTACGAGCAGTACTTC
many	TRBV28	TRBJ2-3	.	CASLSDREEDTQYF	TGTGCCAGCCTGAGCGACAGGGAGGAAGATACGCAGTATTTT
medium-sized	TRBV24-1	TRBJ1-5	.	CATRAPQPQHF	TGTGCCACCAGGGCCCCTCAGCCCCAGCATTTT
.	TRBV14	TRBJ1-6	TRBD1	CASSHTGVSSPLHF	TGTGCCAGCAGCCACACAGGGGTCAGTTCACCCCTCCACTTT
.	TRBV19	TRBJ2-7	.	CASSIDATYEQYF	TGTGCCAGTAGTATAGATGCGACCTACGAGCAGTACTTC
.	TRBV6-6	TRBJ1-2	TRBD1	CASSGRQGGYGYTF	TGTGCCAGCAGCGGGCGACAGGGTGGTTATGGCTACACCTTC
.	TRBV19	TRBJ2-1	.	CASSSPAGLGAPNEQSF	TGTGCCAGTTCCTCCCCCGCCGGACTCGGGGCCCCTAATGAGCAGTCCTTC
medium-sized	TRBV5-5	TRBJ1-4	.	CASSLAGEKGEKLFF	TGTGCCAGCAGCCTGGCCGGGGAGAAGGGTGAAAAACTGTTTTTT
.	TRBV14	TRBJ1-6	.	CASSQRRGSGSPLHF	TGTGCCAGCAGCCAACGGAGGGGGAGTGGTTCTCCCCTCCACTTT
.	TRBV12-3/TRBV12-4	TRBJ2-5	TRBD1	CASSLSTTGDYGETQYF	TGTGCCAGCAGTTTGTCGACGACAGGGGATTATGGGGAGACCCAGTACTTC
few	TRBV7-2	TRBJ2-7	.	CASSLGTPGEQYF	TGTGCCAGCAGCTTAGGAACCCCAGGGGAGCAGTACTTC
.	TRBV2	TRBJ2-1	TRBD2	CASSEGTSGSNEQFF	TGTGCCAGCAGTGAAGGTACTAGCGGGAGCAATGAGCAGTTCTTC
many	TRBV6-1	TRBJ2-5	.	CASTANKGVRETQYF	TGTGCCAGCACCGCAAATAAGGGGGTCAGAGAGACCCAGTACTTC
medium-sized	TRBV5-1	TRBJ2-2	.	CASSLGHRDPNTGELFF	TGCGCCAGCAGCTTGGGCCACAGGGACCCGAACACCGGGGAGCTGTTTTTT
.	TRBV29-1	TRBJ2-1	TRBD2	CSVGRLAGASNEQFF	TGCAGCGTTGGGAGACTAGCGGGAGCCTCGAATGAGCAGTTCTTC
.	TRBV20-1	TRBJ2-7	TRBD1	CSASSGTGVKEQYF	TGCAGTGCGAGCTCCGGGACAGGGGTCAAGGAGCAGTACTTC
few	TRBV29-1	TRBJ2-6	.	CSVSLGSGANVLTF	TGCAGCGTGTCCCTTGGGTCTGGGGCCAACGTCCTGACTTTC
.	TRBV28	TRBJ2-3	.	CASSEWESTDTQYF	TGTGCCAGCAGTGAATGGGAGAGCACAGATACGCAGTATTTT
.	TRBV7-9	TRBJ2-5	TRBD2	CASSWSGGAETQYF	TGTGCCAGCAGCTGGAGCGGGGGGGCAGAGACCCAGTACTTC
.	TRBV4-2	TRBJ1-5	.	CASSQGINQPQHF	TGTGCCAGCAGCCAAGGCATTAATCAGCCCCAGCATTTT
many	TRBV27	TRBJ1-5	.	CASSPTPRSSNQPQHF	TGTGCCAGCAGCCCTACCCCGAGATCTAGCAATCAGCCCCAGCATTTT
.	TRBV20-1	TRBJ1-4	.	CSAPTNEKLFF	TGCAGTGCTCCAACCAATGAAAAACTGTTTTTT
once	TRBV7-2	TRBJ2-2	.	CASTFSHTGELFF	TGTGCCAGCACCTTCTCCCACACCGGGGAGCTGTTTTTT
many	TRBV7-9	TRBJ1-1	.	CASSFIYSDTEAFF	TGTGCCAGCAGCTTCATTTATTCAGACACTGAAGCTTTCTTT
.	TRBV9	TRBJ1-4	TRBD1	CASSELPPYGTGANEKLFF	TGTGCCAGCAGCGAACTTCCGCCCTACGGGACAGGGGCTAATGAAAAACTGTTTTTT
once	TRBV19	TRBJ2-7	.	CASSIGGSDFFEQYF	TGTGCCAGTAGTATAGGAGGGTCGGATTTTTTCGAGCAGTACTTC
.	TRBV6-1	TRBJ2-7	.	CASSMDGGSYEQYF	TGTGCCAGCAGCATGGACGGTGGCTCCTACGAGCAGTACTTC
.	TRBV25-1	TRBJ1-3	.	CASSESDLSSGNTIYF	TGTGCCAGCAGTGAATCAGACTTAAGCTCTGGAAACACCATATATTTT
.	TRBV7-2	TRBJ1-3	.	CASSLVHSSGNTIYF	TGTGCCAGCAGCTTAGTCCACAGCTCTGGAAACACCATATATTTT
.	TRBV4-3	TRBJ1-4	.	CASPPGRTNEKLFF	TGCGCCAGCCCCCCGGGACGTACAAATGAAAAACTGTTTTTT
many	TRBV6-5	TRBJ1-2	.	CASSHSTGYGYTF	TGTGCCAGCAGTCACTCGACGGGTTATGGCTACACCTTC
few	TRBV6-1	TRBJ1-2	TRBD1	CASRDRDRRYGYTF	TGTGCCAGCAGGGACCGGGACAGACGATATGGCTACACCTTC
many	TRBV15	TRBJ1-4	TRBD1	CATGTGSTLKLFF	TGTGCCACCGGGACAGGGTCTACTTTAAAACTGTTTTTT
.	TRBV7-2	TRBJ1-6	.	CASSLEGGRGRPLHF	TGTGCCAGCAGCTTAGAGGGGGGGAGAGGTCGACCCCTCCACTTT
.	TRBV7-9	TRBJ1-6	TRBD1	CASSSSWDRGSNSPLHF	TGTGCCAGCAGCTCCTCCTGGGACAGGGGATCAAATTCACCCCTCCACTTT
.	TRBV2	TRBJ1-2	.	CASSPVANGYTF	TGTGCCAGCAGTCCCGTAGCGAATGGCTACACCTTC
.	TRBV13	TRBJ2-7	.	CASGPWTNYEQYF	TGTGCCAGCGGCCCCTGGACAAACTACGAGCAGTACTTC
.	TRBV7-2	TRBJ2-2	TRBD2	CASRPASGMGGELFF	TGTGCCAGCAGACCCGCTAGCGGGATGGGCGGGGAGCTGTTTTTT
once	TRBV12-3/TRBV12-4	TRBJ1-4	TRBD1	CASRRTGGVGEKLFF	TGTGCCAGCAGGCGTACAGGGGGCGTTGGTGAAAAACTGTTTTTT
.	TRBV7-2	TRBJ2-1	TRBD1	CASSVGAGTASYNEQFF	TGTGCCAGCAGCGTGGGGGCCGGGACAGCCTCCTACAATGAGCAGTTCTTC
.	TRBV4-1	TRBJ2-2	.	CASSQGRDSHLAGELFF	TGCGCCAGCAGCCAAGGAAGGGATTCGCATCTGGCCGGGGAGCTGTTTTTT
.	TRBV20-1	TRBJ2-1	.	CSARVDSAHNYNEQFF	TGCAGTGCTAGAGTCGACAGCGCCCACAACTACAATGAGCAGTTCTTC
.	TRBV4-1	TRBJ2-1	.	CASSQVFGEQFF	TGCGCCAGCAGCCAAGTTTTCGGTGAGCAGTTCTTC
.	TRBV10-3	TRBJ1-5	TRBD1	CATHRGGDGNQPQHF	TGTGCCACACACAGGGGGGGAGATGGCAATCAGCCCCAGCATTTT
.	TRBV4-1	TRBJ1-6	.	CASSLEIGTVNSPLHF	TGCGCCAGCAGCCTAGAAATTGGGACGGTAAATTCACCCCTCCACTTT
few	TRBV7-9	TRBJ1-6	.	CASSLTERSPLHF	TGTGCCAGCAGCTTGACAGAACGTTCACCCCTCCACTTT
.	TRBV7-7	TRBJ2-1	TRBD2	CASSLLAGGQLSEQFF	TGTGCTAGCAGCTTACTAGCGGGGGGGCAGTTAAGTGAGCAGTTCTTC